This T cell receptor (beta chain) was sequenced during a study of blood T cell repertoires in COVID-19. V was clipped by 6 bases and J by 5 bases; unmatched bases: 3. The CDR3 consists of 13 residues. From germline, CDR1 is LNHDA and CDR2 SQIVND (reference sequence). Sequenced by immunoSEQ multiplex PCR; TCRdb stores in-frame clones only, minus some. The sample has about 110,000 clones, over 65% seen once; the top ten hold approximately 3.9%. Sequenced input: peripheral blood. The sequence was obtained from a woman over 75 with acute or convalescent COVID-19. The rearrangement uses TRBV19 and TRBJ1-5; 8 bases line up with TRBD1. Written as DNA, the CDR3 is TGTGCCAGTAGAGGGACAGGCGATCAGCCCCAGCATTTT. Protein: CASRGTGDQPQHF.